This T cell receptor (beta chain) was documented in a study of T cell repertoires in cytomegalovirus infection. V was clipped by 1 base and J by 3 bases; unmatched bases: 3. Germline loops: CDR1 LGHNT, CDR2 FRNRAP. This CDR3 has 15 amino acids. TCRdb used MiXCR to reprocess the reads, holding one entry per CDR3 protein. Of hundreds of thousands of distinct CDR3 sequences in the sample, roughly 30% are singletons; the top ten hold approximately 18%. A few counts support this clonotype. The target antigen is unknown. This chain connects TRBV12-5 to TRBJ2-1, with 7 bases lining up with TRBD1. Source: cultured PBMCs, taken from culture after CMV antigen stimulation. The clonotype originates from a human donor in good health (CMV status not recorded). Some clones in this sample may be carry-over from other donors' samples. In DNA, the CDR3 is TGTGCTAGTGGTTTGGGACAGGGCGACTACAATGAGCAGTTCTTC. Translating it yields CASGLGQGDYNEQFF.